One sample yielded the 13 T cell receptor beta chains listed below, sequenced in a study of response to subunit inactivated influenza vaccine. TCRdb re-analysed the RT-PCR reads in MiXCR, keeping a single row per CDR3 protein. The table has 710,000 or so distinct CDR3 sequences, around 14% seen once; the top ten hold around a tenth. The sample here was PBMCs from blood, taken about 12 days after vaccination. These TCRs come from a man aged 50 to 59 who received an inactivated influenza vaccine.

This chain connects TRBV20-1 to TRBJ2-7; 14 bases fit TRBD2. The CDR3 loop spans 19 amino acids. V gave up 3 bases and J gave up 1 base; unmatched junction bases: 14. CDR1 and CDR2 (germline): DFQATT, SNEGSKA (reference sequence). CDR3 DNA sequence: TGCAGTGCTAGGGGGGGACTAGCGGGAGCTTTTAGGAGGTCCTACGAGCAGTACTTC. Protein sequence: CSARGGLAGAFRRSYEQYF.

This clonotype was seen at least ten times. The chain uses TRBV29-1 and TRBJ2-3; TRBD1 aligns across 9 bases. The germline gives CDR1 SQVTM, CDR2 ANQGSEA. The junction had 10 bases not matched to a gene; V was cut back by 8 bases and J by 4 bases. This CDR3 region has 14 residues. The CDR3 DNA reads as TGCAGCTTCTTAGGGGGACAGGGACCAGATACGCAGTATTTT. It translates to CSFLGGQGPDTQYF.

This clonotype was observed a single time. The chain carries TRBV14 and TRBJ2-1, with 10 bases that match TRBD2. V trimming: 0 bases; J trimming: 3 bases; junction bases outside the gene matches: 5. CDR3 length: 17 amino acids. Germline-derived CDR1 and CDR2 are SGHDN and FVKESK. CDR3 DNA: TGTGCCAGCAGCCAAGATCTACTAGCGGGGATCTACAATGAGCAGTTCTTC. It yields the protein CASSQDLLAGIYNEQFF.

V usage is TRBV7-2 and J usage is TRBJ1-5; possible D gene TRBD1, 5 bases. This CDR3 has 16 amino acids. The ends were cut back, 5 bases at V and 4 bases at J, with 18 bases in the middle. In germline, CDR1 is SGHTA, CDR2 FQGNSA. The CDR3 protein is CASSPPPSWGNQPQHF. The CDR3 DNA follows: TGTGCCAGCAGCCCCCCTCCCTCCTGGGGGAATCAGCCCCAGCATTTT.

The V gene is TRBV12-3 or TRBV12-4, the J gene TRBJ2-3; no reliable D call. Trimming took 1 base from V and 11 from J, leaving 7 bases between them. The CDR3 runs to 11 residues. CDR3 amino acids: CASSLEPEQYF. The CDR3 coding sequence is TGTGCCAGCAGTTTAGAGCCCGAGCAGTATTTT.

This clonotype was detected only a few times. The gene calls are TRBV3-1 and TRBJ1-5, with a possible D match to TRBD1 (6 bases). The CDR3 is 19 amino acids. Between the trimmed V and J ends, which lost 1 base and 0 bases, there was a span of 19 bases. The germline V gene encodes CDR1 LGHDT and CDR2 YNNKEL (reference sequence). This CDR3 is CASSQGSRGGHYSNQPQHF. CDR3 DNA sequence: TGTGCCAGCAGCCAAGGATCGCGGGGGGGACATTATAGCAATCAGCCCCAGCATTTT.

This clonotype was recorded a few times. DNA of the CDR3: TGTGCCATCAGCGCGTATAAGGGGACCTACGAGCAGTACTTC. Translation gives CAISAYKGTYEQYF. The V gene is TRBV10-3, the J gene TRBJ2-7; TRBD1 is a possible D gene (5 bases). This CDR3 spans 14 amino acids. Per the germline V gene, CDR1 is ENHRY and CDR2 is SYGVKD. With 6 bases removed from V and 2 bases from J, the gap between germline ends came to 14 bases.

Many counts were recorded for this clonotype. The chain links TRBV15 to TRBJ2-7; 9 positions agree with TRBD1. This CDR3 is 14 amino acids long. Unmatched junction bases numbered 8, after V lost 4 bases and J lost 7 bases. The germline V gene has CDR1 LNHNV and CDR2 YYDKDF (reference sequence). The CDR3 sequence: CATSTGTGTGEQYF. CDR3 sequence (DNA): TGTGCCACCAGCACCGGGACAGGGACTGGGGAGCAGTACTTC. Drawing the rest from reference TRBV15 and TRBJ2-7, the complete variable domain is DAMVIQNPRYQVTQFGKPVTLSCSQTLNHNVMYWYQQKSSQAPKLLFHYYDKDFNNEADTPDNFQSRRPNTSFCFLDIRSPGLGDTAMYLCATSTGTGTGEQYFGPGTRLTVT.

The chain combines TRBV15 with TRBJ2-1, with 7 bases aligning to TRBD2. Trimming at V came to 1 base and at J to 6 bases, leaving 9 bases not matched to a gene. The CDR3 totals 16 residues. CDR1 and CDR2 (germline): LNHNV, YYDKDF (reference sequence). The CDR3 is CATSRAGLVAFNEQFF. CDR3 DNA: TGTGCCACCAGCAGAGCCGGACTAGTAGCCTTCAATGAGCAGTTCTTC.

This clonotype occurred a few times. J is TRBJ1-4 and V is TRBV11-1, with D perhaps TRBD1 (5 bases). The CDR3 length is 18 residues. V lost 7 bases, J lost 1 base, and 22 bases lay in between. Germline CDR1 reads SGHAT; CDR2 reads FQDESV (reference sequence). CDR3 nucleotide sequence: TGTGCCAGCACCCTAGGGAGGAGAGGGGCGCTAACTAATGAAAAACTGTTTTTT. Translation: CASTLGRRGALTNEKLFF.

In its sample, this clonotype was seen a few times. Compared with germline, one end of the junction differs, possibly owing to a read error. This chain joins TRBV9 and TRBJ2-3; D unresolved. CDR3 length equals 13 residues. CDR1 and CDR2 from the germline V gene are SGDLS and YYNGEE. The CDR3, as DNA: TGTGCCAGCAACGTAAGAATAACAGATACGCAGTATTTT. Amino acid sequence: CASNVRITDTQYF.

This clonotype was seen a handful of times. This rearrangement joins TRBV5-1 to TRBJ2-1, with a tentative D call TRBD2 (6 bases). Trimming removed 0 bases from V and 0 bases from J, with 10 bases in between. The CDR3 is 16 residues long. Germline V CDR1 and CDR2: SGHRS, YFSETQ. The CDR3 sequence: CASSLAVGSSYNEQFF. The CDR3, as DNA: TGCGCCAGCAGCTTGGCAGTCGGGAGCTCCTACAATGAGCAGTTCTTC. Together with reference TRBV5-1 and TRBJ2-1, the CDR3 gives the full variable domain: KAGVTQTPRYLIKTRGQQVTLSCSPISGHRSVSWYQQTPGQGLQFLFEYFSETQRNKGNFPGRFSGRQFSNSRSEMNVSTLELGDSALYLCASSLAVGSSYNEQFFGPGTRLTVL.

A few counts support this clonotype. This chain uses TRBV7-9 with TRBJ2-7; 7 nucleotides line up with TRBD1. The length of the CDR3 is 16 residues. After removal of 5 bases from V and 0 bases from J, the junction contained 10 bases not matched to a gene. Germline-derived CDR1 and CDR2 are SEHNR and FQNEAQ (reference sequence). The CDR3 nucleotides are TGTGCCAGCAGCAACCGCAGGGGGAACTACTCCTACGAGCAGTACTTC. It is translated as CASSNRRGNYSYEQYF.